Listed below are T cell receptor beta chains from one sample, sequenced in a study of PD-1 blockade in classical Hodgkin lymphoma. Sequenced by immunoSEQ multiplex PCR; TCRdb stores in-frame clones only, minus some. Of 20,000 to 30,000 clones listed, roughly nine tenths are singletons. Input material: CD4+ T cells from blood. Every receptor here comes from a human donor with classical Hodgkin lymphoma. Both conserved end residues are part of each CDR3. A D gene is named only where the DNA matches it firmly. Some rows have no size entry. The others give once, few or many, or a class for an expanded clone.

J: TRBJ2-1
V: TRBV21-1
size: -
D: -
CDR3: CASSKRCEGFSYNEQFF
DNA: TGTGCCAGCAGCAAAAGATGTGAGGGCTTCTCCTACAATGAGCAGTTCTTC

J: TRBJ2-7
V: TRBV19
size: -
D: -
CDR3: CASSMTGQGEQYF
DNA: TGTGCCAGTAGTATGACAGGCCAGGGCGAGCAGTACTTC

J: TRBJ2-2
V: TRBV7-9
size: once
D: -
CDR3: CASRLPWNTGELFF
DNA: TGTGCCAGCAGATTACCATGGAACACCGGGGAGCTGTTTTTT

J: TRBJ2-1
V: TRBV19
size: -
D: -
CDR3: CASSMAVSYNEQFF
DNA: TGTGCCAGTAGTATGGCAGTTTCCTACAATGAGCAGTTCTTC

J: TRBJ2-7
V: TRBV4-2
size: -
D: -
CDR3: CASSPSRHSYSYEQYF
DNA: TGTGCCAGCAGCCCCAGCCGGCACTCATACTCCTACGAGCAGTACTTC

J: TRBJ1-1
V: TRBV7-9
size: -
D: -
CDR3: CASSFVMNTEAFF
DNA: TGTGCCAGCAGCTTCGTCATGAACACTGAAGCTTTCTTT

J: TRBJ1-2
V: TRBV10-1
size: -
D: TRBD1
CDR3: CASRTGDTYGYTF
DNA: TGCGCCAGCAGGACAGGGGATACTTATGGCTACACCTTC

J: TRBJ2-7
V: TRBV5-6
size: once
D: TRBD2
CDR3: CASSGRTSASPTYEQYF
DNA: TGTGCCAGCAGCGGTAGGACTAGCGCTTCCCCCACCTACGAGCAGTACTTC

J: TRBJ1-1
V: TRBV28
size: -
D: -
CDR3: CASSLFQVNTEAFF
DNA: TGTGCCAGCAGTTTATTCCAGGTGAACACTGAAGCTTTCTTT

J: TRBJ2-3
V: TRBV9
size: once
D: TRBD2
CDR3: CASSASGGSTDTQYF
DNA: TGTGCCAGCAGCGCTAGCGGGGGGAGCACAGATACGCAGTATTTT